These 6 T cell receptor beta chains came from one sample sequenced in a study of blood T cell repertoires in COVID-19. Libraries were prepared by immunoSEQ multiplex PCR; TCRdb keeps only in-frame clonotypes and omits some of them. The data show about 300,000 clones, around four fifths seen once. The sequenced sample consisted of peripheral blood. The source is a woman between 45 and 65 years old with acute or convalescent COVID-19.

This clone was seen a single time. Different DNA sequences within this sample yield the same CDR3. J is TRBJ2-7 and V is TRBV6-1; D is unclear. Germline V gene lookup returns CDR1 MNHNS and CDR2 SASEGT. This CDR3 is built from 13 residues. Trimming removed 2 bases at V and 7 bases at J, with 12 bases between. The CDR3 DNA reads TGTGCCAGCAGTGAACTCGGGTTAGGAGAGCAGTACGTC. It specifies CASSELGLGEQYV.

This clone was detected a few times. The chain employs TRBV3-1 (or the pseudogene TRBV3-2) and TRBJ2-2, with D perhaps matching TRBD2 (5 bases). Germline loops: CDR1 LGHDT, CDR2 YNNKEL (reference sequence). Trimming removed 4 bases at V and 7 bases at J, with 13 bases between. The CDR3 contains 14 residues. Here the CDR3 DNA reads TGTGCCAGCAGCCCGTCGCGTGGAGGCGGGGAGCTGTTTTTT. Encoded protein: CASSPSRGGGELFF.

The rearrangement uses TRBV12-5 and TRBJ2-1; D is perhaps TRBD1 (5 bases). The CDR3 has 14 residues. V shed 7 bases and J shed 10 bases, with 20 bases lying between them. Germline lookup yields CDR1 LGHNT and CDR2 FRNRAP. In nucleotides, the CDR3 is TGTGCTAGTGTTCGTGACTCCCCTCAGGGAGAGCAGTTCTTC. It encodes CASVRDSPQGEQFF. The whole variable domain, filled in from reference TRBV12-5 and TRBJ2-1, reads DARVTQTPRHKVTEMGQEVTMRCQPILGHNTVFWYRQTMMQGLELLAYFRNRAPLDDSGMPKDRFSAEMPDATLATLKIQPSEPRDSAVYFCASVRDSPQGEQFFGPGTRLTVL.

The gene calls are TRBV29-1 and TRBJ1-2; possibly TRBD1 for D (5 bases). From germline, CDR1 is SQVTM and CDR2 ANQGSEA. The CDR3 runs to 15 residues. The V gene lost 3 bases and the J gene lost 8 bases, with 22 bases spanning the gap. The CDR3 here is CSVDLSQAGGGGYTF. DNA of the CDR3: TGCAGCGTTGATCTGTCCCAGGCCGGGGGAGGGGGCTACACCTTC.

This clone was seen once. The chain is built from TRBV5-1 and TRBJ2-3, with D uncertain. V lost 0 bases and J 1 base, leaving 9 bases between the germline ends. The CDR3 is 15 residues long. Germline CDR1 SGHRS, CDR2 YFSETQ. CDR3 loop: CASSLAAVGTDTQYF. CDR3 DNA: TGCGCCAGCAGCTTGGCGGCGGTCGGCACAGATACGCAGTATTTT.

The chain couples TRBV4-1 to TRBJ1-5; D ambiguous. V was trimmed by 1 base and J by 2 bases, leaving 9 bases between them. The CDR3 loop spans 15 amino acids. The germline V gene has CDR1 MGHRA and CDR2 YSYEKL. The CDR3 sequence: CASSQVSGRNQPQHF. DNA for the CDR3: TGCGCCAGCAGCCAAGTTTCTGGGCGCAATCAGCCCCAGCATTTT.